The rows below give T cell receptor beta chains drawn from one sample of a study of blood T cell repertoires in COVID-19. Generated by immunoSEQ multiplex PCR, the TCRdb table keeps only in-frame clones and is missing some. Of under 250,000 clones listed, just over 85% are singletons. Sequenced: PBMCs or T cells enriched from blood (not recorded which). The receptors come from a man aged 40-49 years who had recovered from COVID-19. The CDR3 runs from the conserved cysteine through the conserved F or W. D genes are given only for firm matches. Clone size is not always given. Where it is, it says once, few, many or a class for expanded clones.

>-|TRBJ2-3|TRBV3-1/TRBV3-2|15|-
CASSQVSGSPDTQYF
TGTGCCAGCAGCCAAGTATCCGGTAGTCCAGATACGCAGTATTTT
>-|TRBJ2-1|TRBV7-8|15|few
CASSLSTSSYNEQFF
TGTGCCAGCAGCTTATCGACTAGTAGCTACAATGAGCAGTTCTTC
>TRBD2|TRBJ2-5|TRBV7-2|14|-
CASSLGLAEETQYF
TGTGCCAGCAGCTTAGGACTAGCGGAAGAGACCCAGTACTTC
>-|TRBJ1-6|TRBV6-1|16|-
CASSEVGGMYNSPLHF
TGTGCCAGCAGTGAAGTCGGAGGGATGTACAATTCACCCCTCCACTTT
>TRBD2|TRBJ2-1|TRBV9|15|-
CASSFGRASRNEQFF
TGTGCCAGCAGCTTCGGGAGGGCCAGCAGGAATGAGCAGTTCTTC
>-|TRBJ1-3|TRBV10-3|17|-
CAISEVIPALGGNTIYF
TGTGCCATCAGTGAAGTGATTCCGGCTTTGGGGGGTAACACCATATATTTT
>TRBD2|TRBJ2-7|TRBV6-2/TRBV6-3|14|-
CASSQKREAYEQYF
TGTGCCAGCAGCCAAAAGCGGGAGGCCTACGAGCAGTACTTC
>TRBD2|TRBJ2-3|TRBV2|15|-
CATNSGTSGTDTQYF
TGTGCCACTAATTCCGGGACTAGCGGAACAGATACGCAGTATTTT
>-|TRBJ1-1|TRBV18|13|few
CASSLPLNTEAFF
TGTGCCAGCTCACTCCCTCTGAACACTGAAGCTTTCTTT
>TRBD1|TRBJ1-3|TRBV18|14|-
CASSPGTGENTIYF
TGTGCCAGCTCACCGGGGACAGGGGAAAACACCATATATTTT
>-|TRBJ2-1|TRBV25-1|13|-
CASTLGGYNEQFF
TGTGCCAGCACCCTAGGAGGTTACAATGAGCAGTTCTTC
>-|TRBJ2-7|TRBV9|19|once
CASSAQGASGGQSSYEQYF
TGTGCCAGCAGCGCACAGGGGGCTAGCGGGGGCCAGAGCTCCTACGAGCAGTACTTC
>TRBD2|TRBJ2-3|TRBV6-2/TRBV6-3|15|-
CASSNSGGSRDTQYF
TGTGCCAGCAGTAATAGCGGGGGGTCCAGGGATACGCAGTATTTT
>TRBD1|TRBJ1-4|TRBV27|16|-
CASSLSGQGLSEKLFF
TGTGCCAGCAGTTTATCGGGACAGGGCCTGAGTGAAAAACTGTTTTTT
>-|TRBJ2-5|TRBV4-2|15|-
CASSLMEGSQETQYF
TGTGCCAGCAGCCTTATGGAGGGGAGCCAAGAGACCCAGTACTTC
>-|TRBJ2-6|TRBV11-3|18|-
CATPSGGVGYSGANVLTF
TGTGCCACCCCTTCGGGGGGCGTTGGGTACTCTGGGGCCAACGTCCTGACTTTC
>TRBD1|TRBJ1-2|TRBV10-3|17|-
CAISETDQGQINYGYTF
TGTGCCATCAGTGAGACGGACCAGGGACAGATTAACTATGGCTACACCTTC
>-|TRBJ1-5|TRBV3-1/TRBV3-2|14|-
CASSPGVSNQPQHF
TGTGCCAGCAGCCCAGGGGTAAGCAATCAGCCCCAGCATTTT
>TRBD1|TRBJ2-7|TRBV30|13|-
CASTGTGGYEQYF
TGTGCCTCCACCGGGACAGGGGGTTACGAGCAGTACTTC
>TRBD1|TRBJ2-2|TRBV28|14|-
CASKSGQGAGELFF
TGTGCCAGCAAATCGGGACAGGGGGCCGGGGAGCTGTTTTTT
>TRBD2|TRBJ2-1|TRBV5-1|14|few
CASSLEREVHEQFF
TGCGCCAGCAGCTTGGAGCGGGAGGTCCATGAGCAGTTCTTC
>-|TRBJ1-1|TRBV12-3/TRBV12-4|13|many
CASSTDGGTEAFF
TGTGCCAGCAGCACGGACGGGGGCACTGAAGCTTTCTTT
>-|TRBJ2-5|TRBV7-9|16|once
CASSLLGLAAGETQYF
TGTGCCAGCAGCTTATTGGGTCTAGCCGCCGGGGAGACCCAGTACTTC
>TRBD1|TRBJ1-2|TRBV30|13|few
CAWRGQGAYGYTF
TGTGCCTGGAGGGGACAGGGGGCCTATGGCTACACCTTC
>-|TRBJ2-3|TRBV7-9|14|-
CASSLRTVTDTQYF
TGTGCCAGCAGCTTACGGACAGTCACAGATACGCAGTATTTT
>-|TRBJ1-1|TRBV28|13|once
CASSFRSHTEAFF
TGTGCCAGCAGTTTCCGTTCTCACACTGAAGCTTTCTTT
>-|TRBJ1-4|TRBV5-1|17|few
CASSSGTRATTNEKLFF
TGCGCCAGCAGCTCCGGGACAAGAGCTACAACTAATGAAAAACTGTTTTTT
>-|TRBJ2-1|TRBV11-2|13|once
CASSINRDNEQFF
TGTGCCAGCAGCATAAACAGAGACAATGAGCAGTTCTTC
>-|TRBJ1-1|TRBV6-6|16|-
CASSYSTWGRSPEAFF
TGTGCCAGCAGTTACTCGACCTGGGGGCGAAGCCCTGAAGCTTTCTTT
>-|TRBJ2-7|TRBV7-8|12|many
CASSDGDYEQYF
TGTGCCAGCAGTGACGGGGACTACGAGCAGTACTTC
>-|TRBJ2-1|TRBV11-3|16|-
CASSLDSRPPYNEQFF
TGTGCCAGCAGCTTAGATTCGAGGCCCCCGTACAATGAGCAGTTCTTC
>TRBD1|TRBJ1-5|TRBV5-4|16|-
CASSNRDRDDNQPQHF
TGTGCCAGCAGCAACCGGGACAGGGACGATAATCAGCCCCAGCATTTT
>-|TRBJ1-5|TRBV12-5|14|-
CASVPSLGNQPQHF
TGTGCTAGTGTCCCTAGTCTGGGCAATCAGCCCCAGCATTTT
>TRBD2|TRBJ2-3|TRBV2|15|-
CASTFRSGRADTQYF
TGTGCCAGCACCTTTCGGAGCGGGAGAGCAGATACGCAGTATTTT
>-|TRBJ2-7|TRBV4-3|15|-
CASSPGQAPSYEQYF
TGCGCCAGCAGCCCCGGTCAGGCCCCATCCTACGAGCAGTACTTC
>-|TRBJ1-2|TRBV30|12|-
CAWDSSNYGYTF
TGTGCCTGGGACAGTTCTAACTATGGCTACACCTTC
>TRBD2|TRBJ2-1|TRBV2|15|-
CASTRLAGGPNEQFF
TGTGCCAGCACCAGACTAGCGGGAGGGCCCAATGAGCAGTTCTTC
>-|TRBJ1-1|TRBV6-5|11|-
CASSYGQEAFF
TGTGCCAGCAGTTACGGCCAGGAAGCTTTCTTT
>-|TRBJ1-6|TRBV7-6|18|-
CASSLDEGRNLGDSPLHF
TGTGCCAGCAGCTTAGATGAGGGTCGGAACCTCGGCGATTCACCCCTCCACTTT
>-|TRBJ1-4|TRBV2|14|once
CASKLTALNEKLFF
TGTGCCAGTAAACTAACGGCACTTAATGAAAAACTGTTTTTT
>-|TRBJ2-3|TRBV5-1|14|-
CASIRDTSSDTQYF
TGCGCCAGCATAAGGGACACCTCCTCAGATACGCAGTATTTT
>-|TRBJ2-7|TRBV6-1|14|few
CASSESAAGSEQYF
TGTGCCAGCAGTGAATCGGCGGCTGGGTCCGAGCAGTACTTC
>-|TRBJ2-7|TRBV11-3|15|-
CASSFQGSPPHEQYF
TGTGCCAGCAGCTTCCAGGGAAGTCCCCCCCACGAGCAGTACTTC
>TRBD1|TRBJ1-6|TRBV9|15|-
CASSDRTGSNSPLHF
TGTGCCAGCAGCGACCGGACAGGCTCCAATTCACCCCTCCACTTT